A single sample gave rise to the 17 T cell receptor beta chains below, sequenced in a study of OX40 agonist ivuxolimab in advanced cancers. Profiled with immunoSEQ multiplex PCR; TCRdb holds only in-frame clones, not every one. The sample holds tens of thousands of clones, roughly nine tenths seen once. Specimen: CD4+ or CD8+ T cells sorted from blood, collected in a trial of the OX40 agonist ivuxolimab. These receptors originate from an adult with an advanced solid tumor such as melanoma, head and neck, liver or kidney cancer.

This chain's CDR3 is CASSLPLKGQGRDEQYF. The CDR3, as DNA: TGTGCCAGCAGCTTGCCTCTAAAGGGACAGGGGAGAGACGAGCAGTACTTC. V is TRBV5-4 and J is TRBJ2-7; 10 positions match TRBD1. V was pared by 1 base and J by 5 bases, with 12 bases of the junction left unmatched. Germline V lookup: CDR1 SGHNT, CDR2 YYREEE (reference sequence). The CDR3 totals 17 residues.

This sequence joins TRBV6-5 and TRBJ2-7; a possible D gene is TRBD1 (6 bases). Trimming took 0 bases from V and 3 from J, leaving 9 bases between them. CDR3 length equals 14 residues. The germline CDR1 and CDR2 sequences are MNHEY and SVGAGI. The CDR3 DNA is TGTGCCAGCAGTTACTCTCACAGGGACTACGAGCAGTACTTC. Its translation: CASSYSHRDYEQYF.

Note on this clone: One junction end does not reproduce the germline sequence, and a read error may be involved. This chain connects TRBV27 to TRBJ2-2; D is possibly TRBD2 (6 bases). The CDR3 totals 14 residues. CDR1 and CDR2 from the germline V gene are MNHEY and SMNVEV (reference sequence). CDR3 in DNA: TGTGCCAGCAGTGTCACCCGCGGGGTGGGGGGGCTGTTTTTT. Protein: CASSVTRGVGGLFF.

This clone was detected only a few times. The chain uses TRBV15 and TRBJ2-5; TRBD1 might be the D (5 bases). Germline V gene sequence: CDR1 LNHNV, CDR2 YYDKDF (reference sequence). V was cut by 3 bases and J by 1 base, with 9 bases left in between. This CDR3 is built from 14 residues. The CDR3 nucleotides are TGTGCCACCAGCAGGGACACCTTCCAAGAGACCCAGTACTTC. Amino acids: CATSRDTFQETQYF.

J is TRBJ1-1 and V is TRBV11-3; TRBD1 matches 7 bases. The V and J ends lost 5 bases and 3 bases, in that order; junction bases with no gene match: 3. The CDR3 runs 13 residues. Germline V gene sequence: CDR1 SGHNT, CDR2 YENEEA. The DNA of the CDR3 is TGTGCCAGCAGCACTCAGGGGGACACTGAAGCTTTCTTT. Its translation is CASSTQGDTEAFF.

V and J are TRBV28 and TRBJ2-3, with 9 nucleotides matching TRBD2. V lost 5 bases to trimming and J lost 1 base; unmatched junction nucleotides: 4. The CDR3 loop spans 15 amino acids. Germline V gene sequence: CDR1 MDHEN, CDR2 SYDVKM. This CDR3 reads CASSLAGLGTDTQYF. The CDR3 bases are TGTGCCAGCAGTCTAGCGGGATTGGGCACAGATACGCAGTATTTT.

The V gene is TRBV5-1, the J gene TRBJ2-7; the match to TRBD2 covers 7 bases. CDR1 and CDR2 from the germline V gene are SGHRS and YFSETQ. V dropped 0 bases and J dropped 4; count of bases not matched to a gene: 10. The CDR3 covers 16 residues. In DNA, the CDR3 is TGCGCCAGCAGCTTGGACCGCGGGGGTATAGGATACGAGCAGTACTTC. The encoded protein is CASSLDRGGIGYEQYF.

The genes are TRBV11-1 and TRBJ2-1; tentatively, D is TRBD1 (5 bases). The CDR3 spans 14 residues. V lost 5 bases to trimming and J lost 5 bases, with 13 bases between them. Germline-derived CDR1 and CDR2 are SGHAT and FQDESV (reference sequence). CDR3: CASSGWGRDNEQFF. CDR3 DNA: TGTGCCAGCAGCGGGTGGGGCCGGGACAATGAGCAGTTCTTC.

The CDR3 coding sequence is TGTGCCAGCAGCCTCACAAAGGGGGAGACCCAGTACTTC. Protein sequence: CASSLTKGETQYF. The rearrangement links TRBV7-2 to TRBJ2-5, with D perhaps TRBD1 (5 bases). This CDR3 has 13 amino acids. CDR1 and CDR2 (germline): SGHTA, FQGNSA. V was pared by 5 bases and J by 5 bases, with 12 bases between.

This chain links TRBV2 with TRBJ1-1, with D possibly matching TRBD1 (5 bases). The CDR3 consists of 12 residues. V was shortened by 2 bases and J by 6 bases, with 7 bases between the two germline ends. Germline V CDR1 and CDR2: SNHLY, FYNNEI. The CDR3 spells CASSEQGAEAFF. The CDR3 DNA reads TGTGCCAGCAGTGAACAGGGTGCTGAAGCTTTCTTT.

This chain joins TRBV29-1 and TRBJ2-5; perhaps D is TRBD1 or TRBD2 (5 bases each). The CDR3 loop spans 13 amino acids. The ends were cut back, 5 bases at V and 5 bases at J, with 15 bases in the middle. The germline V gene has CDR1 SQVTM and CDR2 ANQGSEA. The CDR3 DNA reads as TGCAGCGTTCAGGCCGGGACCCAGGAGACCCAGTACTTC. This codes for CSVQAGTQETQYF.

J is TRBJ2-7 and V is TRBV15, with D maybe TRBD1 (6 bases). The CDR3 covers 12 residues. Germline V gene lookup returns CDR1 LNHNV and CDR2 YYDKDF (reference sequence). The V gene lost 1 base and the J gene lost 8 bases, with 9 bases spanning the gap. The CDR3: CATSRVWGQQYF. For the CDR3, the DNA is TGTGCCACCAGCAGAGTGTGGGGGCAGCAGTACTTC.

The chain recombines TRBV4-1 with TRBJ2-7; D possibly matches TRBD1 or TRBD2 (7 bases each). The V end was cut by 5 bases, the J end by 6 bases, with 17 bases between. Germline CDR1 reads MGHRA; CDR2 reads YSYEKL. CDR3 length: 14 amino acids. The CDR3 is CASSVQGGSGEQYF. The CDR3, as DNA: TGCGCCAGCAGCGTTCAGGGGGGGTCAGGCGAGCAGTACTTC.

V gene TRBV7-9 combines with J gene TRBJ2-1, with TRBD2 identical over 11 bases. The CDR3 runs to 15 residues. Per the germline V gene, CDR1 is SEHNR and CDR2 is FQNEAQ (reference sequence). Trimming at V came to 5 bases and at J to 7 bases, leaving 7 bases not matched to a gene. The CDR3 protein is CASSGGTSGSNEQFF. The CDR3 region has the DNA TGTGCCAGCAGCGGCGGGACTAGCGGATCTAATGAGCAGTTCTTC.

This clone has only a few counts. The chain joins TRBV7-3 to TRBJ2-3, with 13 bases identical to TRBD2. Per the germline V gene, CDR1 is SGHTA and CDR2 is FQGTGA. The CDR3 is made up of 15 amino acids. V dropped 5 bases and J dropped 6; count of bases not matched to a gene: 5. The CDR3 loop reads CASSLGLAGRDTQYF. CDR3 nucleotide sequence: TGTGCCAGCAGCCTGGGACTAGCGGGGCGTGATACGCAGTATTTT. Full variable domain (outside the CDR3, taken from reference TRBV7-3 and TRBJ2-3): GAGVSQTPSNKVTEKGKYVELRCDPISGHTALYWYRQSLGQGPEFLIYFQGTGAADDSGLPNDRFFAVRPEGSVSTLKIQRTERGDSAVYLCASSLGLAGRDTQYFGPGTRLTVL.

Remarks on this clone: Different DNA sequences within this sample yield the same CDR3. The chain uses TRBV11-2 and TRBJ2-3; a weak D match, TRBD2 (5 bases). V lost 4 bases, J lost 4 bases, and 12 bases lay in between. CDR3 length: 14 residues. From germline, CDR1 is SGHAT and CDR2 FQNNGV. Written as DNA, the CDR3 is TGTGCCAGCAGCTATAGCGTGGCTTCAGATACGCAGTATTTT. It specifies CASSYSVASDTQYF.

The chain has TRBV4-1 and TRBJ2-1; 7 bases map to TRBD2. CDR1 is MGHRA and CDR2 is YSYEKL in the germline V gene. The CDR3 loop spans 16 amino acids. J gave up 8 bases and V 0 bases, and 10 bases lay outside the gene matches. The CDR3 loop is CASSQDGLEGLDEQFF. CDR3 bases: TGCGCCAGCAGCCAAGACGGACTAGAAGGTCTGGATGAGCAGTTCTTC.